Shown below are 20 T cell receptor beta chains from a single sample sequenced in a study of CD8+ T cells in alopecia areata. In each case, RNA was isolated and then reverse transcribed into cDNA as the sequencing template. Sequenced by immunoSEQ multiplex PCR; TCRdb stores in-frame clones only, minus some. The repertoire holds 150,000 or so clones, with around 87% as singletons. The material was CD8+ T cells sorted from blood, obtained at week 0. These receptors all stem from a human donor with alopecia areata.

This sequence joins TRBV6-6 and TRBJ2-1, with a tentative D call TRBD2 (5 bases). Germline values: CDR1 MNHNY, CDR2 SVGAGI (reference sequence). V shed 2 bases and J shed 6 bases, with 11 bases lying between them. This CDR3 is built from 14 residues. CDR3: CASSYPGMLNEQFF. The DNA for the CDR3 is TGTGCCAGCAGTTACCCGGGGATGCTCAATGAGCAGTTCTTC.

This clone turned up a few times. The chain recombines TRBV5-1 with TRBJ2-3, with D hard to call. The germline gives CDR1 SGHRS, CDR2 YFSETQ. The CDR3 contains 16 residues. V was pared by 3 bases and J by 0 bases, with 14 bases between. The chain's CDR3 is CASSSQEYISTDTQYF. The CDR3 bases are TGCGCCAGCAGCTCGCAAGAATACATTAGCACAGATACGCAGTATTTT.

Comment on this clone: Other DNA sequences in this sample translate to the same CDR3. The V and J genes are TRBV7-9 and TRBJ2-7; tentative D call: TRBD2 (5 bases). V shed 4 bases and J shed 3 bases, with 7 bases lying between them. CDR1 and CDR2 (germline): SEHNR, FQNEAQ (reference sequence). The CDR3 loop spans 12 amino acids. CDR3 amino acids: CASSSGIYEQYF. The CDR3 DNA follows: TGTGCCAGCAGCTCCGGGATCTACGAGCAGTACTTC.

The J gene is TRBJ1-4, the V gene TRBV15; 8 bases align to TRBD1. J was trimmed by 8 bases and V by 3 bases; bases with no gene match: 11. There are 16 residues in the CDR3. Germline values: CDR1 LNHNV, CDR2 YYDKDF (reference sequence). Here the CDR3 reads CATSRIEDRVGEKLFF. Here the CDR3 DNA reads TGTGCCACCAGCAGGATAGAGGACAGGGTGGGGGAAAAACTGTTTTTT.

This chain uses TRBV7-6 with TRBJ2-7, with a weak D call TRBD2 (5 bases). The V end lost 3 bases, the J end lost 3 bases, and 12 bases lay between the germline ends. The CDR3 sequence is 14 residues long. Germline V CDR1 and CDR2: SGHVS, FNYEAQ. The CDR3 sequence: CASSLGASSYEQYF. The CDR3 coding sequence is TGTGCCAGCAGCTTGGGAGCTAGCAGCTACGAGCAGTACTTC.

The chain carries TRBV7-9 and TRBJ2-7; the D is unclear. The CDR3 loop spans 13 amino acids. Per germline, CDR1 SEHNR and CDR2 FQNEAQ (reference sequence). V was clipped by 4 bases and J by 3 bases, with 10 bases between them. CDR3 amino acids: CASSSKTDYEQYF. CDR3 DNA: TGTGCCAGCAGCTCGAAGACTGACTACGAGCAGTACTTC.

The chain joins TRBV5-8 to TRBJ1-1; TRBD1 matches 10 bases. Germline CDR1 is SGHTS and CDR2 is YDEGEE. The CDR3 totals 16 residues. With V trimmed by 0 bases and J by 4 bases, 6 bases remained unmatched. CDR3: CASSLVRDRGITEAFF. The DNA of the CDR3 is TGTGCCAGCAGCTTGGTCCGGGACAGGGGAATCACTGAAGCTTTCTTT.

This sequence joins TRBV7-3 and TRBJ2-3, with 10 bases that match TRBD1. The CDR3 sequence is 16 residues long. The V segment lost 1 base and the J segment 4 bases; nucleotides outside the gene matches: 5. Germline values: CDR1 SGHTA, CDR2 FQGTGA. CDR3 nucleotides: TGTGCCAGCAGCTTAAGTCCGGGACAGGGGCCAGATACGCAGTATTTT. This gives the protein CASSLSPGQGPDTQYF.

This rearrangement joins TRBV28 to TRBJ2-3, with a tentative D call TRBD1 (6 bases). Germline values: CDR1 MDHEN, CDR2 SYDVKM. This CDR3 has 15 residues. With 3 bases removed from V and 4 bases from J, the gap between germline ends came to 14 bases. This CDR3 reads CASSFLQGSPDTQYF. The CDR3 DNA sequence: TGTGCCAGCAGTTTTCTTCAGGGGAGCCCAGATACGCAGTATTTT. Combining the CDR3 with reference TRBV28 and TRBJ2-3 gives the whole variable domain DVKVTQSSRYLVKRTGEKVFLECVQDMDHENMFWYRQDPGLGLRLIYFSYDVKMKEKGDIPEGYSVSREKKERFSLILESASTNQTSMYLCASSFLQGSPDTQYFGPGTRLTVL.

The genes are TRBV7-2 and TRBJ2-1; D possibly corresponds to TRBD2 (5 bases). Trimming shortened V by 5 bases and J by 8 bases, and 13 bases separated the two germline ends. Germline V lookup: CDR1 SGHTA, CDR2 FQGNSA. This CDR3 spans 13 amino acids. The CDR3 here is CASSPPGSDEQFF. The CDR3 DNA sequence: TGTGCCAGCAGCCCCCCGGGGAGCGATGAGCAGTTCTTC.

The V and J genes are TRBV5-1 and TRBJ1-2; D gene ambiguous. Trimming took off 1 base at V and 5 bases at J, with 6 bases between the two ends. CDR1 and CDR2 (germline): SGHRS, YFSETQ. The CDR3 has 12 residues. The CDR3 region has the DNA TGCGCCAGCAGCTTGCCGGGGTATGGCTACACCTTC. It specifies CASSLPGYGYTF.

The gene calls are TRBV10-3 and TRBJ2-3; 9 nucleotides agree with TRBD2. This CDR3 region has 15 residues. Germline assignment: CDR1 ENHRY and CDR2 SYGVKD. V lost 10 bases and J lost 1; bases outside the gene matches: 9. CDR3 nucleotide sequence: TGTGCCAGCAGGGCGGGACTAGCAGGCACAGATACGCAGTATTTT. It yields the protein CASRAGLAGTDTQYF.

The CDR3 DNA reads as TGTGCCAGCAGTTTATCGAGGGCATATTTATATGACACTGAAGCTTTCTTT. Translating gives CASSLSRAYLYDTEAFF. The rearrangement joins TRBV27 to TRBJ1-1, with D hard to call. The CDR3 extends over 17 amino acids. V was pared by 0 bases and J by 3 bases, with 17 bases between. In germline, CDR1 is MNHEY, CDR2 SMNVEV (reference sequence).

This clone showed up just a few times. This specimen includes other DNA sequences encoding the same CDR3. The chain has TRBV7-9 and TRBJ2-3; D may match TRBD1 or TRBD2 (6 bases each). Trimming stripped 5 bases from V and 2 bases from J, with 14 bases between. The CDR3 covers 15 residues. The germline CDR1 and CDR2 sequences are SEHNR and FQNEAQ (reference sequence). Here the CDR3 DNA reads TGTGCCAGCAGCCTGAGGGGGGCAAACACAGATACGCAGTATTTT. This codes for CASSLRGANTDTQYF.

The CDR3 bases are TGTGCCTGGAGCCAGAGCTCCTACGAGCAGTACTTC. Amino acids: CAWSQSSYEQYF. The chain uses TRBV30 and TRBJ2-7; D gene ambiguous. This CDR3 comprises 12 residues. V was shortened by 3 bases and J by 0 bases, with 6 bases between the two germline ends. Germline lookup yields CDR1 GTSNPN and CDR2 SVGIG (reference sequence).

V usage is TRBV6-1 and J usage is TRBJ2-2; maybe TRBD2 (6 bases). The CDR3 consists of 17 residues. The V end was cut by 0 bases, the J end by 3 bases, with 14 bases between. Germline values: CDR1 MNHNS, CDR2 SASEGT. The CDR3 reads CASSEAPLATDTGELFF. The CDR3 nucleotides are TGTGCCAGCAGTGAAGCTCCACTAGCCACGGACACCGGGGAGCTGTTTTTT.

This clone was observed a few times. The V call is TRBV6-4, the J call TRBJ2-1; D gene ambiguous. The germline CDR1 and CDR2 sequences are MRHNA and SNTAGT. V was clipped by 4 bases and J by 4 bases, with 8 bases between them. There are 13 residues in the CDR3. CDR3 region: CASSGTAYNEQFF. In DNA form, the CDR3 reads TGTGCCAGCAGTGGGACGGCTTACAATGAGCAGTTCTTC.

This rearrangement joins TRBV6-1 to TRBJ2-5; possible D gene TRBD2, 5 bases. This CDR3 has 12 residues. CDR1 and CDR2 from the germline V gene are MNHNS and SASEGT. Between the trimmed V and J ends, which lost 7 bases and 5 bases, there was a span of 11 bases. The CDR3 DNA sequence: TGTGCCAGCATGAGGGATCGGGAGACCCAGTACTTC. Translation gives CASMRDRETQYF.

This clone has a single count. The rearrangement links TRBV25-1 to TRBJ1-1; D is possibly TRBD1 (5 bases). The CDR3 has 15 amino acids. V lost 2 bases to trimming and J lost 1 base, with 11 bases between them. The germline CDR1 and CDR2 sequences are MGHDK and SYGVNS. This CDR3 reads CASSETGHRNTEAFF. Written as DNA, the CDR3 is TGTGCCAGCAGTGAAACAGGTCACCGGAACACTGAAGCTTTCTTT.

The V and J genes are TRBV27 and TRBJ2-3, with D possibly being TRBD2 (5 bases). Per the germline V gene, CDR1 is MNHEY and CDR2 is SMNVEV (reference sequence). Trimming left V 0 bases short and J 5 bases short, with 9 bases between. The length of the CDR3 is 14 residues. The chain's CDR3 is CASSLSASRDTQYF. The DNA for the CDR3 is TGTGCCAGCAGTTTATCCGCTAGCCGAGATACGCAGTATTTT.